A single T cell receptor (beta chain) is shown here with its context. This sample was included in a study of blood T cell repertoires in COVID-19. Study at large: COVID-19 samples, acute and convalescent, were from the United States, Italy and Spain. The cDNA or gDNA used as material had been derived from T cells, B-cell-depleted T cells, or PBMCs.

In the study's own analysis: Cell counts per sample came from amplifying reference gene primers. Sequencing was performed with immunoSEQ multiplex PCR; in TCRdb, only in-frame clones are kept and a portion is missing. The V and J calls and clone size are taken from that table; D and trimming were inferred from the DNA. The sample contains 200,000 to 250,000 clones, approximately 80% of which appear only once. The germline V gene encodes CDR1 MDHEN and CDR2 SYDVKM. Trimming took off 3 bases at V and 5 bases at J, with 5 bases between the two ends. The CDR3 has 12 residues. The sample consisted of peripheral blood. The receptor comes from a human donor in a cohort sampled during active COVID-19. The chain is built from TRBV28 and TRBJ2-1; D gene unclear. CDR3 nucleotides: TGTGCCAGCAGTTTTTCTAACAATGAGCAGTTCTTC. It translates to CASSFSNNEQFF.